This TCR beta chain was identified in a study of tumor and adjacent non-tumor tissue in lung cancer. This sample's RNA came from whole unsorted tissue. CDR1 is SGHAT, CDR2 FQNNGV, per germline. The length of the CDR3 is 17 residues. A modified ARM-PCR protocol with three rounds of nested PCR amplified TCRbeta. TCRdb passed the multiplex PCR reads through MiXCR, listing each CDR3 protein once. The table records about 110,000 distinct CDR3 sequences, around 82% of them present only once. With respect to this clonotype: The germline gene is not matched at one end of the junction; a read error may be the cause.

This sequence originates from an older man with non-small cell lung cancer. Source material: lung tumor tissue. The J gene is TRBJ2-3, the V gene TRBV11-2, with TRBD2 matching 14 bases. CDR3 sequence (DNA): TGTGCTAGCAGCCCTAGACTAGCGGGGGGGCTTCGTGATACGCAGTATTTT. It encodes CASSPRLAGGLRDTQYF.